This entry lists 16 T cell receptor beta chains sequenced from one sample in a study of blood T cell repertoires in COVID-19. The protocol was immunoSEQ multiplex PCR, while the TCRdb copy is restricted to in-frame clones and leaves out a portion. The table records 180,000 or so clones, approximately 85% of them present only once. Sequenced: peripheral blood. The receptors were gathered from a woman older than 75 with acute or convalescent COVID-19.

This clone occurred a few times. This chain's CDR3 is CASSLLPNPEQYF. CDR3 DNA: TGTGCCAGCAGCTTGTTGCCTAACCCCGAGCAGTACTTC. J is TRBJ2-7 and V is TRBV5-4; no clear D gene. CDR3 length: 13 amino acids. Germline CDR1 reads SGHNT; CDR2 reads YYREEE (reference sequence). Trimming left V 1 base short and J 6 bases short, with 11 bases between.

This clone has just a few counts. The chain joins TRBV19 to TRBJ2-7; D may be TRBD1 (6 bases). The germline V gene has CDR1 LNHDA and CDR2 SQIVND (reference sequence). The V end lost 5 bases, the J end lost 2 bases, and 16 bases lay between the germline ends. This CDR3 is 15 amino acids long. Written as DNA, the CDR3 is TGTGCCAGTAGTCTTGGGTCGACAGGAACCTACGAGCAGTACTTC. Protein: CASSLGSTGTYEQYF.

By sample share, this clone is medium-sized. The CDR3 nucleotides are TGTGCCAGTGGTGGAGCGGGGGTTGGGGAGACCCAGTACTTC. This translates into CASGGAGVGETQYF. The chain uses TRBV6-5 and TRBJ2-5, with 8 bases lining up with TRBD2. CDR1 MNHEY and CDR2 SVGAGI come from the germline V gene. V was clipped by 9 bases and J by 5 bases; unmatched bases: 11. The CDR3 covers 14 residues.

The chain carries TRBV3-1 (or the pseudogene TRBV3-2) and TRBJ2-7, with no clear D. Per the germline V gene, CDR1 is LGHDT and CDR2 is YNNKEL (reference sequence). This CDR3 has 14 residues. V was shortened by 0 bases and J by 4 bases, with 10 bases between the two germline ends. CDR3 in amino acids: CASSQDLERYEQYF. DNA for the CDR3: TGTGCCAGCAGCCAAGATCTTGAACGGTACGAGCAGTACTTC.

CDR3 sequence reads: CASSYSTSETQYF. As DNA, the CDR3 is TGTGCCAGCAGTTACTCGACATCGGAGACCCAGTACTTC. The genes are TRBV6-2 or TRBV6-3 and TRBJ2-5; the D is unclear. The V gene's germline CDR1 is MNHEY and CDR2 SVGEGT. The length of the CDR3 is 13 residues. V was cut by 0 bases and J by 5 bases, with 7 bases left in between.

This clone has only one observation. The rearrangement uses TRBV6-5 and TRBJ2-1; D uncertain. CDR3 length: 14 residues. V was trimmed by 3 bases and J by 0 bases, leaving 6 bases between them. Germline CDR1 is MNHEY and CDR2 is SVGAGI. CDR3 loop: CASSYLVSYNEQFF. The DNA of the CDR3 is TGTGCCAGCAGTTATCTTGTCTCCTACAATGAGCAGTTCTTC.

The genes are TRBV4-2 and TRBJ1-2; 12 bases agree with TRBD1. The CDR3 has 17 amino acids. V was pared by 0 bases and J by 6 bases, with 8 bases of the junction left unmatched. From germline, CDR1 is LGHNA and CDR2 YNFKEQ. CDR3 protein: CASSQEGWDRGLDGYTF. The CDR3 DNA sequence: TGTGCCAGCAGCCAAGAAGGATGGGACAGGGGGCTGGATGGCTACACCTTC.

This chain joins TRBV5-6 and TRBJ1-2, with TRBD1 as a possible D gene (6 bases). Trimming pared 3 bases from V and 8 bases from J, leaving 17 bases between. The germline CDR1 and CDR2 sequences are SGHDT and YYEEEE. The CDR3 totals 14 residues. The DNA for the CDR3 is TGTGCCAGCAGCTCCGTACAGGGTTTGAGGGGCTACACCTTC. Protein: CASSSVQGLRGYTF.

The chain combines TRBV5-4 with TRBJ2-5; 13 bases are a match to TRBD2. The CDR3 is made up of 16 amino acids. J lost 1 base, V lost 4 bases, and 4 bases had no gene match. Germline CDR1 reads SGHNT; CDR2 reads YYREEE (reference sequence). In DNA, the CDR3 is TGTGCCAGCAGCAAGGGACTAGCGGGGACCCAAGAGACCCAGTACTTC. This encodes CASSKGLAGTQETQYF.

The rearrangement uses TRBV10-2 and TRBJ1-3, with D unresolved. This CDR3 spans 14 amino acids. The V end was cut by 2 bases, the J end by 3 bases, with 8 bases between. Germline V CDR1 and CDR2: WSHSY, SAAADI. CDR3 DNA: TGCGCCAGCAGTGAGCGCGGGGTTGGAAACACCATATATTTT. It is translated as CASSERGVGNTIYF.

The chain couples TRBV9 to TRBJ2-1; 14 bases are a match to TRBD2. J was trimmed by 9 bases and V by 4 bases; bases with no gene match: 6. Germline CDR1 and CDR2: SGDLS and YYNGEE. This CDR3 comprises 15 residues. The DNA of the CDR3 is TGTGCCAGCAGCACCGGACTAGCGGGAGGTGGTGAGCAGTTCTTC. Its translation is CASSTGLAGGGEQFF.

The chain links TRBV7-9 to TRBJ1-1; D is ambiguous. The germline V gene encodes CDR1 SEHNR and CDR2 FQNEAQ (reference sequence). The CDR3 covers 15 residues. Deletions cut 4 bases from V and 1 base from J, with 13 bases between. The DNA of the CDR3 is TGTGCCAGCAGCTCCCCGGTCCGGAGGAACACTGAAGCTTTCTTT. Protein sequence: CASSSPVRRNTEAFF.

This clone has at least ten counts. The junction departs from germline at one end; a sequencing error may be responsible. The chain links TRBV7-3 to TRBJ2-1; tentative D call: TRBD2 (5 bases). From germline, CDR1 is SGHTA and CDR2 FQGTGA. CDR3 length: 14 amino acids. CDR3 protein: CASSPTGIYDEQFF. The CDR3 DNA is TGTGCCAGCAGCCCAACGGGGATCTACGATGAGCAGTTCTTC.

This clone was detected only a few times. The chain combines TRBV25-1 with TRBJ2-6; D is perhaps TRBD2 (6 bases). V lost 1 base and J lost 0, with 10 bases in between. Per the germline V gene, CDR1 is MGHDK and CDR2 is SYGVNS. The CDR3 runs 17 residues. The CDR3 is CASSELGGTSGANVLTF. For the CDR3, the DNA is TGTGCCAGCAGTGAATTGGGGGGTACCTCTGGGGCCAACGTCCTGACTTTC.

CDR3 DNA: TGTGCCAGCCAAAAAACAGGGGGCACTTCACCCCTCCACTTT. Encoded protein: CASQKTGGTSPLHF. The chain recombines TRBV25-1 with TRBJ1-6; 9 bases fit TRBD1. The CDR3 runs 14 residues. The ends lost 8 bases at V and 9 bases at J; junction bases unmatched: 8. Germline assignment: CDR1 MGHDK and CDR2 SYGVNS.

The CDR3 DNA sequence: TGTGCCAGCAGCCCGGGACAGGGTATCAGGGACACTGAAGCTTTCTTT. It specifies CASSPGQGIRDTEAFF. The V call is TRBV3-1 (or the pseudogene TRBV3-2), the J call TRBJ1-1; 9 nucleotides agree with TRBD1. From germline, CDR1 is LGHDT and CDR2 YNNKEL (reference sequence). This CDR3 region has 16 residues. Trimming cost V 4 bases and J 3 bases; bases outside gene matches: 9.